The 10 T cell receptor beta chains presented below share a single source sample, sequenced in a study of blood T cell repertoires in COVID-19. Sequencing was performed with immunoSEQ multiplex PCR; in TCRdb, only in-frame clones are kept and a portion is missing. The data contain over 75,000 clones, about three quarters of them singletons. The sequenced sample consisted of peripheral blood. The receptors derive from a man between 45 and 60 years old who had recovered from COVID-19.

The J gene is TRBJ2-5, the V gene TRBV5-1; D possibly corresponds to TRBD2 (5 bases). The CDR3 loop spans 14 amino acids. CDR1 is SGHRS and CDR2 is YFSETQ in the germline V gene. The germline V and J ends were trimmed by 0 bases and 1 base, with 7 bases remaining between them. The CDR3 DNA sequence: TGCGCCAGCAGCTTGGGACTACCCCAAGAGACCCAGTACTTC. Its protein is CASSLGLPQETQYF.

The chain is built from TRBV7-2 and TRBJ2-3; D is possibly TRBD2 (5 bases). The CDR3 consists of 15 residues. V was trimmed by 5 bases and J by 0 bases, leaving 12 bases between them. Germline values: CDR1 SGHTA, CDR2 FQGNSA. The CDR3 spells CASSQLASSTDTQYF. Written as DNA, the CDR3 is TGTGCCAGCAGCCAGTTAGCGTCTAGCACAGATACGCAGTATTTT.

CDR3 sequence (DNA): TGTGCCAGCTCACCAACGGGGGCAGATACGCAGTATTTT. Protein: CASSPTGADTQYF. This chain connects TRBV18 to TRBJ2-3; tentatively, D is TRBD2 (6 bases). Trimming cost V 2 bases and J 4 bases, with 7 bases left between them. The CDR3 runs to 13 residues. Per the germline V gene, CDR1 is KGHSH and CDR2 is LQKENI.

The chain is built from TRBV7-9 and TRBJ1-2; the D gene is possibly TRBD1 (5 bases). Trimming shortened V by 5 bases and J by 0 bases, and 7 bases separated the two germline ends. CDR3 size: 13 residues. The germline V gene has CDR1 SEHNR and CDR2 FQNEAQ (reference sequence). CDR3 residues: CASSATANYGYTF. The CDR3 DNA reads TGTGCCAGCAGCGCGACAGCTAACTATGGCTACACCTTC.

The rearrangement joins TRBV28 to TRBJ2-2, with 7 bases matching TRBD2. The CDR3 loop spans 16 amino acids. Germline V gives CDR1 MDHEN, CDR2 SYDVKM. J was trimmed by 0 bases and V by 2 bases; bases with no gene match: 3. CDR3: CASSLSGLANTGELFF. The CDR3 DNA sequence: TGTGCCAGCAGTTTAAGTGGACTAGCGAACACCGGGGAGCTGTTTTTT.

J is TRBJ2-1 and V is TRBV2, with D unclear. Germline assignment: CDR1 SNHLY and CDR2 FYNNEI. Deletions cut 8 bases from V and 5 bases from J, with 16 bases between. The CDR3 covers 14 residues. The CDR3, as DNA: TGTGCCAGCTCGCGAACTTTTCCGAACAATGAGCAGTTCTTC. Amino acids: CASSRTFPNNEQFF.

The chain links TRBV4-2 to TRBJ2-4; TRBD2 aligns across 10 bases. This CDR3 has 17 residues. J lost 7 bases, V lost 3 bases, and 12 bases had no gene match. The V gene's germline CDR1 is LGHNA and CDR2 YNFKEQ. CDR3 nucleotide sequence: TGTGCCAGCAGCCAGCCTCTCGGGACTAGCGACTCGAACATTCAGTACTTC. Translation gives CASSQPLGTSDSNIQYF.

V is TRBV11-2 and J is TRBJ2-7, with 7 bases fitting TRBD1. Trimming cost V 4 bases and J 0 bases; bases outside gene matches: 6. Germline V gene lookup returns CDR1 SGHAT and CDR2 FQNNGV. CDR3 length: 15 residues. In DNA form, the CDR3 reads TGTGCCAGCAGCTCAGCAGGGGGAAGCTCCTACGAGCAGTACTTC. This gives the protein CASSSAGGSSYEQYF.

V gene TRBV7-6 combines with J gene TRBJ2-2; TRBD1 agrees at 8 bases. The CDR3 consists of 17 residues. The V segment lost 3 bases and the J segment 4 bases; nucleotides outside the gene matches: 10. Germline-derived CDR1 and CDR2 are SGHVS and FNYEAQ. The CDR3 region has the DNA TGTGCCAGCAGCTTCTTGGGGCAGGGGGCTCCCACCGGGGAGCTGTTTTTT. This codes for CASSFLGQGAPTGELFF.

V is TRBV7-3 and J is TRBJ2-7, with a weak D call TRBD1 (6 bases). Germline CDR1 reads SGHTA; CDR2 reads FQGTGA. The CDR3 totals 15 residues. The V end lost 3 bases, the J end lost 0 bases, and 12 bases lay between the germline ends. CDR3 DNA: TGTGCCAGCAGCTTGGTAGGGGGTCTCTCCTACGAGCAGTACTTC. Translated: CASSLVGGLSYEQYF. The full variable domain, with the rest looked up from reference TRBV7-3 and TRBJ2-7, is GAGVSQTPSNKVTEKGKYVELRCDPISGHTALYWYRQSLGQGPEFLIYFQGTGAADDSGLPNDRFFAVRPEGSVSTLKIQRTERGDSAVYLCASSLVGGLSYEQYFGPGTRLTVT.